These T cell receptor beta chains were read from a single sample in a study of blood T cells in healthy people across ages. TCRdb reanalysed the 5' RACE reads using MiXCR and keeps one entry per CDR3 protein. The sample yields 1.5 million to 2 million distinct CDR3 sequences, roughly 52% seen once. Sequencing was performed on blood. The receptor source for this set is a woman in her forties in good health. The CDR3 runs from the conserved cysteine through the conserved F or W. Only some rows state a clone size, as once, few, many or a class for expanded clones.

clone size: few; V gene: TRBV15; CDR3 protein: CATSRETRDSPLHF
clone size: NA; V gene: TRBV2; CDR3 protein: CASSEPGWNYGYTF
clone size: NA; V gene: TRBV5-1; CDR3 protein: CASSLDGHPNTEAFF
clone size: NA; V gene: TRBV4-3; CDR3 protein: CASARSGANVLTF
clone size: once; V gene: TRBV28; CDR3 protein: CASGTFGYGYTF
clone size: many; V gene: TRBV3-1; CDR3 protein: CASRPTGSSYEQYF
clone size: NA; V gene: TRBV6-5; CDR3 protein: CASSKTSFAYNEQFF
clone size: NA; V gene: TRBV12-3/TRBV12-4; CDR3 protein: CASRRGREQFF
clone size: NA; V gene: TRBV25-1; CDR3 protein: CASSEFDGGASDTQYF
clone size: few; V gene: TRBV29-1; CDR3 protein: CSVEGEAGADTQYF
clone size: NA; V gene: TRBV6-1; CDR3 protein: CASAIDPENYNSPLHF
clone size: NA; V gene: TRBV12-3/TRBV12-4; CDR3 protein: CASSLSLGGNQPQHF
clone size: NA; V gene: TRBV5-1; CDR3 protein: CASSTLGDTQYF
clone size: NA; V gene: TRBV27; CDR3 protein: CASSPEGHEQYF
clone size: NA; V gene: TRBV6-5; CDR3 protein: CASRGTGRGEKLFF
clone size: NA; V gene: TRBV20-1; CDR3 protein: CSARKEGLVETQYF
clone size: NA; V gene: TRBV7-2; CDR3 protein: CASSLETGTYEQFF
clone size: NA; V gene: TRBV27; CDR3 protein: CASSFTLTEPYGYTF
clone size: NA; V gene: TRBV7-1; CDR3 protein: CASSFDSSIAKNIQYF
clone size: NA; V gene: TRBV2; CDR3 protein: CASSVMRTGTREQYF
clone size: NA; V gene: TRBV7-2; CDR3 protein: CASSPRTGGHEQYF
clone size: NA; V gene: TRBV12-3/TRBV12-4; CDR3 protein: CASRESRGPYEQYF
clone size: NA; V gene: TRBV20-1; CDR3 protein: CSALPNSGYEQYF